Shown below are 21 T cell receptor beta chains from a single sample sequenced in a study of shared clonotypes between healthy human individuals. TCRdb's table, derived via immunoSEQ multiplex PCR, lists solely in-frame clones and lacks some. The table has roughly 1,000,000 clones, around 78% seen once. The material sequenced was memory CD4+ T cells from PBMCs. The sample's subset: CD45RA-negative fraction. Source of these receptors: a man between 18 and 29 years old in good health. Some clones in this sample may be carry-over from other donors' samples.

The V gene is TRBV5-1, the J gene TRBJ2-2, with unresolved D. From germline, CDR1 is SGHRS and CDR2 YFSETQ. V lost 4 bases and J lost 3, with 7 bases in between. This CDR3 is built from 13 residues. The CDR3 protein is CASSKDDTGELFF. The CDR3 nucleotides are TGCGCCAGCAGCAAGGACGACACCGGGGAGCTGTTTTTT.

The chain carries TRBV27 and TRBJ1-2, with D possibly matching TRBD1 (6 bases). There are 14 residues in the CDR3. Between the trimmed V and J ends, which lost 7 bases and 5 bases, there was a span of 17 bases. Germline V lookup: CDR1 MNHEY, CDR2 SMNVEV (reference sequence). The CDR3 DNA reads TGTGCCAGCAAAGTACAGGGTAACGGGTATGGCTACACCTTC. Translation gives CASKVQGNGYGYTF.

J is TRBJ1-4 and V is TRBV6-5, with a possible D match to TRBD1 (5 bases). The V end lost 5 bases, the J end lost 4 bases, and 8 bases lay between the germline ends. The CDR3 extends over 13 amino acids. Germline V gene sequence: CDR1 MNHEY, CDR2 SVGAGI. CDR3 region: CASSPGHNEKLFF. The DNA of the CDR3 is TGTGCCAGCAGTCCCGGACATAATGAAAAACTGTTTTTT.

The chain carries TRBV28 and TRBJ2-5; 15 bases line up with TRBD2. The CDR3 has 16 residues. Germline V gene lookup returns CDR1 MDHEN and CDR2 SYDVKM. Unmatched junction bases numbered 5, after V lost 5 bases and J lost 4 bases. This chain's CDR3 is CASSPLGLAGGETQYF. CDR3 nucleotides: TGTGCCAGCAGTCCACTGGGACTAGCGGGAGGAGAGACCCAGTACTTC.

The genes are TRBV7-2 and TRBJ2-1; D gene uncertain. The CDR3 spans 12 residues. The V gene lost 2 bases and the J gene lost 9 bases, with 8 bases spanning the gap. Germline V CDR1 and CDR2: SGHTA, FQGNSA. CDR3 loop: CASSLYPPEQFF. For the CDR3, the DNA is TGTGCCAGCAGCTTATACCCGCCTGAGCAGTTCTTC.

The chain combines TRBV4-3 with TRBJ2-5; D call uncertain. The CDR3 extends over 15 amino acids. The ends were cut back, 1 base at V and 4 bases at J, with 13 bases in the middle. Germline assignment: CDR1 LGHNA and CDR2 YSLEER. For the CDR3, the DNA is TGCGCCAGCAGCCAAGGTCCGGGTACAACAGAGACCCAGTACTTC. Amino acids: CASSQGPGTTETQYF.

The chain carries TRBV6-1 and TRBJ1-2, with 7 bases aligning to TRBD1. The CDR3 runs 13 residues. Per the germline V gene, CDR1 is MNHNS and CDR2 is SASEGT. V shed 7 bases and J 7 bases; nucleotides not matched to a gene: 9. The CDR3 protein is CASKITGEVGYTF. The CDR3 DNA sequence: TGTGCCAGCAAAATAACAGGGGAGGTTGGCTACACCTTC.

The chain joins TRBV28 to TRBJ2-7, with 11 positions matching TRBD1. The length of the CDR3 is 14 residues. V shed 8 bases, J shed 3 bases, and the junction held 6 bases outside the gene matches. Germline V gene sequence: CDR1 MDHEN, CDR2 SYDVKM. CDR3 bases: TGTGCCAGCTTAGGGACAGGGGGTATCTACGAGCAGTACTTC. Encoded protein: CASLGTGGIYEQYF.

CDR3 bases: TGCGCCAGCAGCCAGGGCGATGGGAGGGTTGGGACCCAGTACTTC. This encodes CASSQGDGRVGTQYF. This chain joins TRBV5-1 and TRBJ2-5; 7 bases line up with TRBD2. The CDR3 length is 15 residues. The V and J ends lost 4 bases and 7 bases, in that order; junction bases with no gene match: 13. Germline V gives CDR1 SGHRS, CDR2 YFSETQ.

The chain couples TRBV7-9 to TRBJ1-2, with 9 bases aligning to TRBD1. This CDR3 spans 15 amino acids. Germline-derived CDR1 and CDR2 are SEHNR and FQNEAQ (reference sequence). V was pared by 2 bases and J by 4 bases, with 5 bases of the junction left unmatched. The CDR3 DNA is TGTGCCAGCAGCTTAAAAGGGACAGGGCTCTATGGCTACACCTTC. As protein: CASSLKGTGLYGYTF.

The chain is built from TRBV6-5 and TRBJ2-1; possibly TRBD1 for D (6 bases). Looked up from germline, CDR1 is MNHEY and CDR2 is SVGAGI. V lost 6 bases to trimming and J lost 9 bases, with 21 bases between them. The CDR3 spans 15 residues. The CDR3 loop is CASSPIGAGVSEQFF. CDR3 sequence (DNA): TGTGCCAGCAGCCCCATCGGGGCAGGGGTGAGTGAGCAGTTCTTC.

The chain links TRBV7-3 to TRBJ1-1, with 7 bases aligning to TRBD1. Germline lookup yields CDR1 SGHTA and CDR2 FQGTGA. With 5 bases clipped from V and 4 bases from J, the junction kept 10 bases outside the gene matches. The CDR3 has 15 residues. Here the CDR3 reads CASSAQGRGTTEAFF. The CDR3 DNA reads as TGTGCCAGCAGCGCACAGGGGCGAGGAACCACTGAAGCTTTCTTT.

In regard to this clone: Other DNA sequences in the same sample also yield this CDR3. V is TRBV5-1 and J is TRBJ1-2; 8 nucleotides align to TRBD1. The trim removed 4 bases at V and 4 bases at J, leaving 3 bases unmatched. There are 13 residues in the CDR3. Germline V gives CDR1 SGHRS, CDR2 YFSETQ. In nucleotides, the CDR3 is TGCGCCAGCAGCCAGGGGGCTGGCTATGGCTACACCTTC. Translated, it gives CASSQGAGYGYTF.

With regard to this clone: A much bigger clone sits one base away, suggesting this may be a read error. The chain combines TRBV7-9 with TRBJ2-5; tentatively, D is TRBD1 (6 bases). The germline V and J ends were trimmed by 6 bases and 1 base, with 15 bases remaining between them. CDR3 length: 15 amino acids. Germline CDR1 and CDR2: SEHNR and FQNEAQ (reference sequence). CDR3 residues: CASRPIRTAQETQYF. CDR3 in DNA: TGTGCCAGCAGGCCAATAAGGACAGCCCAAGAGACCCAGTACTTC.

The rearrangement uses TRBV9 and TRBJ2-5; no firm D call. Trimming removed 0 bases at V and 0 bases at J, with 15 bases between. The CDR3 loop spans 17 amino acids. Germline loops: CDR1 SGDLS, CDR2 YYNGEE. The DNA of the CDR3 is TGTGCCAGCAGCGTAGGTATTGGACGGCAGTACCAAGAGACCCAGTACTTC. Amino acid sequence: CASSVGIGRQYQETQYF.

The rearrangement joins TRBV2 to TRBJ2-7; perhaps TRBD2 as D (5 bases). The CDR3 totals 12 residues. V lost 4 bases, J lost 7 bases, and 11 bases lay in between. Per the germline V gene, CDR1 is SNHLY and CDR2 is FYNNEI. The CDR3 here is CASSAGPGEQYF. CDR3 in DNA: TGTGCCAGCAGTGCCGGTCCGGGAGAGCAGTACTTC.

This clone was recorded a few times. V is TRBV14 and J is TRBJ2-5; D possibly corresponds to TRBD2 (5 bases). CDR1 SGHDN and CDR2 FVKESK come from the germline V gene. The CDR3 is 11 residues long. The ends were cut back, 0 bases at V and 10 bases at J, with 6 bases in the middle. The CDR3 is CASSQEGSQYF. The CDR3 DNA is TGTGCCAGCAGCCAAGAGGGGAGCCAGTACTTC.

The CDR3 DNA follows: TGTGCCAGCAGTTTCGTCCCAGATCAGCCCCAGCATTTT. Protein sequence: CASSFVPDQPQHF. The chain links TRBV27 to TRBJ1-5, with D hard to call. Germline V gene data show CDR1 as MNHEY and CDR2 as SMNVEV (reference sequence). V was trimmed by 3 bases and J by 5 bases, leaving 8 bases between them. The length of the CDR3 is 13 residues.

Written as DNA, the CDR3 is TGCGCCAGCAGCCGAGGTTTCAATGAAAAACTGTTTTTT. This translates into CASSRGFNEKLFF. The J gene is TRBJ1-4, the V gene TRBV4-3; D call uncertain. The CDR3 contains 13 residues. In germline, CDR1 is LGHNA, CDR2 YSLEER. Deletions cut 4 bases from V and 5 bases from J, with 8 bases between.

Only one count was recorded for this clone. This chain joins TRBV7-2 and TRBJ1-3, with 9 nucleotides matching TRBD1. With 2 bases clipped from V and 8 bases from J, the junction kept 7 bases outside the gene matches. Germline assignment: CDR1 SGHTA and CDR2 FQGNSA. This CDR3 contains 15 residues. Here the CDR3 DNA reads TGTGCCAGCAGCTTAAAGGGACAGGGAACAGACACCATATATTTT. Translating gives CASSLKGQGTDTIYF.

This clone has just one count. This chain joins TRBV2 and TRBJ1-4; D is possibly TRBD1 (6 bases). Trimming shortened V by 4 bases and J by 6 bases, and 9 bases separated the two germline ends. CDR1 and CDR2 (germline): SNHLY, FYNNEI. CDR3 length: 13 residues. This CDR3 is CASSGGRHEKLFF. CDR3 sequence (DNA): TGTGCCAGCAGTGGGGGGCGGCATGAAAAACTGTTTTTT. The complete variable domain, with remaining parts taken from reference TRBV2 and TRBJ1-4, reads EPEVTQTPSHQVTQMGQEVILRCVPISNHLYFYWYRQILGQKVEFLVSFYNNEISEKSEIFDDQFSVERPDGSNFTLKIRSTKLEDSAMYFCASSGGRHEKLFFGSGTQLSVL.